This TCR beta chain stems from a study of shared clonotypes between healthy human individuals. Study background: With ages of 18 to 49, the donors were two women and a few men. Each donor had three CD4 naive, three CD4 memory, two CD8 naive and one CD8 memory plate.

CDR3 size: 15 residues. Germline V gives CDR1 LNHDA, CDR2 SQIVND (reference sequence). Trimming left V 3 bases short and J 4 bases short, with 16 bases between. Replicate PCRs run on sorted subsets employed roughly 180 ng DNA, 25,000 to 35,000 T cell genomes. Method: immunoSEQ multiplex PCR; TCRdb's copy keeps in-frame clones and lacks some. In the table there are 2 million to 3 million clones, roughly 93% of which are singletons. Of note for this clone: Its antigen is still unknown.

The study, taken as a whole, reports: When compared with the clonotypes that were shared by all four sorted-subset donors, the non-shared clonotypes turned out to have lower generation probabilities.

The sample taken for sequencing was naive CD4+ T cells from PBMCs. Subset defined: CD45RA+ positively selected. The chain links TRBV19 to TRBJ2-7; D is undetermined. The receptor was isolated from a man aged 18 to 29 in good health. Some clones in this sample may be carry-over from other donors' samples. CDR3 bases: TGTGCCAGTAGTATTGACCCACGGAGTGTATACGAGCAGTACTTC. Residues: CASSIDPRSVYEQYF.